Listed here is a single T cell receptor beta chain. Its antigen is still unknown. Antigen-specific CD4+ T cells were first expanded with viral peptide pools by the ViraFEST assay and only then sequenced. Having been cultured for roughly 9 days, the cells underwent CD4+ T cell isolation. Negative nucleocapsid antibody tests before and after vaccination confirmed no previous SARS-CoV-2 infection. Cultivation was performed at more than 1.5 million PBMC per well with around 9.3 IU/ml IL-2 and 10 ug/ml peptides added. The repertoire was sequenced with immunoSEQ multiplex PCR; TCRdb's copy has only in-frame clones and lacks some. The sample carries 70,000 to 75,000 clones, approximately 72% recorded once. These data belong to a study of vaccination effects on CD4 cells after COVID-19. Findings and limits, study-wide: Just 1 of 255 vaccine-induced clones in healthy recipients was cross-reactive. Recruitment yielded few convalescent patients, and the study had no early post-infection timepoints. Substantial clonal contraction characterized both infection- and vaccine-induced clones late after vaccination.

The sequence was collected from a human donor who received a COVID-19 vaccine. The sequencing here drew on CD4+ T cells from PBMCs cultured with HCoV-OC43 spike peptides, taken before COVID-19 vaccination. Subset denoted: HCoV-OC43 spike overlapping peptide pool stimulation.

CDR3 sequence (DNA): TGCGCCAGCAGCCACGGCCCGGCAAAGTATAATTCACCCCTCCACTTT. As protein: CASSHGPAKYNSPLHF. The V call is TRBV5-1, the J call TRBJ1-6; D unclear. V was clipped by 4 bases and J by 4 bases, with 15 bases between them. Germline CDR1 SGHRS, CDR2 YFSETQ. CDR3 length equals 16 residues.